The 16 T cell receptor beta chains below were found in one sample sequenced in a study of blood T cell repertoires in COVID-19. Using immunoSEQ multiplex PCR, the repertoire was profiled, and TCRdb retains in-frame clones only, with some absent. Here the sample spans fewer than 120,000 clones, 70% to 90% being singletons. The sample consisted of peripheral blood. The receptor set was obtained from a woman between 45 and 60 years old with acute or convalescent COVID-19.

The J gene is TRBJ2-2, the V gene TRBV4-1, with 7 bases identical to TRBD1. Germline V gives CDR1 MGHRA, CDR2 YSYEKL. V trimming: 3 bases; J trimming: 5 bases; junction bases outside the gene matches: 3. CDR3 length equals 14 residues. The chain's CDR3 is CASSHDRDTGELFF. As DNA, the CDR3 is TGCGCCAGCAGCCACGACAGGGATACCGGGGAGCTGTTTTTT.

The rearrangement joins TRBV18 to TRBJ1-1; 11 bases map to TRBD1. CDR1 KGHSH and CDR2 LQKENI come from the germline V gene. The CDR3 consists of 16 residues. J was trimmed by 7 bases and V by 0 bases; bases with no gene match: 7. The CDR3 coding sequence is TGTGCCAGCTCACCACCTTATCGGACAGGGGGCGGTGAAGCTTTCTTT. It translates to CASSPPYRTGGGEAFF.

This clone showed up just a few times. The rearrangement links TRBV19 to TRBJ2-3; perhaps TRBD1 as D (5 bases). CDR1 and CDR2 from the germline V gene are LNHDA and SQIVND (reference sequence). This CDR3 has 13 amino acids. The V end was cut by 5 bases, the J end by 6 bases, with 12 bases between. CDR3 bases: TGTGCCAGTAGTCCCGCATCAGGGGATACGCAGTATTTT. This translates into CASSPASGDTQYF.

In the case of this clone: The same CDR3 can be traced to other DNA sequences in this sample. This chain uses TRBV19 with TRBJ1-5; 7 bases match TRBD1. The CDR3 has 14 residues. V shed 5 bases and J 2 bases; nucleotides not matched to a gene: 3. Germline CDR1 and CDR2: LNHDA and SQIVND (reference sequence). The CDR3 region is CASSSTGGNQPQHF. The DNA of the CDR3 is TGTGCCAGTAGTTCCACAGGGGGCAATCAGCCCCAGCATTTT.

This chain connects TRBV7-9 to TRBJ1-1; possibly TRBD1 for D (6 bases). Germline CDR1 reads SEHNR; CDR2 reads FQNEAQ (reference sequence). Trimming removed 5 bases at V and 4 bases at J, with 11 bases between. This CDR3 contains 13 residues. CDR3: CASSVQGRTEAFF. The CDR3, as DNA: TGTGCCAGCAGCGTACAGGGCCGCACTGAAGCTTTCTTT.

The chain couples TRBV4-2 to TRBJ1-1; possible D gene TRBD1, 6 bases. Between the trimmed V and J ends, which lost 2 bases and 1 base, there was a span of 11 bases. The CDR3 extends over 15 amino acids. Germline values: CDR1 LGHNA, CDR2 YNFKEQ. The CDR3 protein is CASSQHRTANTEAFF. The CDR3 nucleotides read TGTGCCAGCAGCCAACACCGGACAGCGAACACTGAAGCTTTCTTT.

The V call is TRBV6-5, the J call TRBJ1-1; 9 bases map to TRBD1. CDR3 length equals 13 residues. With V trimmed by 10 bases and J by 6 bases, 9 bases remained unmatched. Germline lookup yields CDR1 MNHEY and CDR2 SVGAGI. This CDR3 reads CATQDRGWPEAFF. The CDR3 nucleotides are TGTGCCACCCAAGACAGGGGGTGGCCTGAAGCTTTCTTT.

The chain carries TRBV28 and TRBJ2-4, with D perhaps TRBD2 (6 bases). Trimming took off 3 bases at V and 0 bases at J, with 24 bases between the two ends. The CDR3 runs 20 residues. Germline-derived CDR1 and CDR2 are MDHEN and SYDVKM. DNA for the CDR3: TGTGCCAGCAGTTTTTTCGTCGGGACTCCGAAACCCTTAGCCAAAAACATTCAGTACTTC. This sequence encodes CASSFFVGTPKPLAKNIQYF.

The chain links TRBV3-1 (or the pseudogene TRBV3-2) to TRBJ1-6, with 8 bases aligning to TRBD1. The CDR3 has 17 amino acids. Looked up from germline, CDR1 is LGHDT and CDR2 is YNNKEL (reference sequence). V shed 0 bases, J shed 9 bases, and the junction held 10 bases outside the gene matches. The CDR3 sequence: CASSQDRAGGIGSPLHF. The CDR3, as DNA: TGTGCCAGCAGCCAAGATAGGGCAGGGGGCATCGGTTCACCCCTCCACTTT.

The rearrangement uses TRBV5-1 and TRBJ2-1, with D tentatively TRBD2 (6 bases). Germline lookup yields CDR1 SGHRS and CDR2 YFSETQ. V lost 0 bases and J lost 5, with 9 bases in between. The CDR3 is made up of 14 amino acids. The CDR3 spells CASSLGDFHNEQFF. CDR3 DNA: TGCGCCAGCAGCTTGGGGGACTTTCACAATGAGCAGTTCTTC. Full variable domain (outside the CDR3, taken from reference TRBV5-1 and TRBJ2-1): KAGVTQTPRYLIKTRGQQVTLSCSPISGHRSVSWYQQTPGQGLQFLFEYFSETQRNKGNFPGRFSGRQFSNSRSEMNVSTLELGDSALYLCASSLGDFHNEQFFGPGTRLTVL.

The V and J genes are TRBV5-8 and TRBJ2-7; D may be TRBD2 (6 bases). Germline assignment: CDR1 SGHTS and CDR2 YDEGEE. The CDR3 is 14 amino acids. V was pared by 5 bases and J by 0 bases, with 12 bases between. In nucleotides, the CDR3 is TGTGCCAGCAGTTTTAGCGGTAGCTCCTACGAGCAGTACTTC. This encodes CASSFSGSSYEQYF.

This chain links TRBV5-6 with TRBJ1-4, with 9 positions matching TRBD1. The germline V gene has CDR1 SGHDT and CDR2 YYEEEE. The CDR3 loop spans 15 amino acids. V lost 0 bases and J lost 7; bases outside the gene matches: 4. CDR3 DNA sequence: TGTGCCAGCAGCTTGGAAGGGACAGGGCTTGAAAAACTGTTTTTT. It specifies CASSLEGTGLEKLFF.

CDR3: CASSPSSGGSNQPQHF. For the CDR3, the DNA is TGTGCCAGCAGCCCCTCCTCCGGGGGAAGCAATCAGCCCCAGCATTTT. The rearrangement links TRBV6-2 or TRBV6-3 to TRBJ1-5; possibly TRBD1 for D (5 bases). This CDR3 spans 16 amino acids. Germline V gives CDR1 MNHEY, CDR2 SVGEGT. With 6 bases removed from V and 1 base from J, the gap between germline ends came to 16 bases.

The chain couples TRBV19 to TRBJ1-1; tentatively, D is TRBD1 (5 bases). V was cut by 4 bases and J by 1 base, with 7 bases left in between. Germline V CDR1 and CDR2: LNHDA, SQIVND (reference sequence). The CDR3 contains 13 residues. DNA of the CDR3: TGTGCCAGTAGTACGACAGAGAACACTGAAGCTTTCTTT. It is translated as CASSTTENTEAFF. The whole variable domain, filled in from reference TRBV19 and TRBJ1-1, reads DGGITQSPKYLFRKEGQNVTLSCEQNLNHDAMYWYRQDPGQGLRLIYYSQIVNDFQKGDIAEGYSVSREKKESFPLTVTSAQKNPTAFYLCASSTTENTEAFFGQGTRLTVV.

The chain is built from TRBV28 and TRBJ1-2; TRBD1 might be the D (6 bases). This CDR3 spans 15 amino acids. The V end lost 3 bases, the J end lost 0 bases, and 11 bases lay between the germline ends. Germline V gene data show CDR1 as MDHEN and CDR2 as SYDVKM. CDR3 nucleotide sequence: TGTGCCAGCAGTTTCACCGGACAGCCTAACTATGGCTACACCTTC. Translating it yields CASSFTGQPNYGYTF.

V usage is TRBV2 and J usage is TRBJ2-6; no clear D gene. This CDR3 is 14 amino acids long. The ends were cut back, 7 bases at V and 0 bases at J, with 7 bases in the middle. From germline, CDR1 is SNHLY and CDR2 FYNNEI. Here the CDR3 reads CASIRNSGANVLTF. The CDR3 coding sequence is TGTGCCAGCATTCGTAACTCTGGGGCCAACGTCCTGACTTTC.